The clone carrying this TCR beta chain has a handful of counts. No antigen is known for it. The data stem from a study of T-cell memory formation after mild COVID-19. Background on the study: TCR clusters showed largely donor specificity.

This CDR3 contains 16 residues. CDR1 KGHDR and CDR2 SFDVKD come from the germline V gene. Trimming at V came to 2 bases and at J to 0 bases, leaving 4 bases not matched to a gene. With constant-segment primers, 5'RACE yielded cDNA libraries of TCR alpha and TCR beta that carried sample barcodes and UMIs. TCRdb re-called the 5' RACE reads with MiXCR, one entry per CDR3 protein. Of roughly 300,000 distinct CDR3 sequences in the sample, around 8% were seen once. General observations from the study: Clonal second-wave expansions that peaked on day 37 had unconfirmed SARS-CoV-2 specificity. Those CD4+ clones that contracted were mainly in CM and EM (CD8+ ones in EMRA).

The sequencing input was PBMCs or a T cell subset sorted from them (not recorded which). The TCR originated in a man younger than 35 who had mild COVID-19 (a few samples of this study predate the infection). Cell type and time point are not known. J is TRBJ2-3 and V is TRBV24-1, with TRBD2 matching 7 bases. The DNA of the CDR3 is TGTGCCACCAGTGATTCTAGCGGTCCTAGCACAGATACGCAGTATTTT. Encoded protein: CATSDSSGPSTDTQYF.